This passage covers 21 T cell receptor beta chains from one sample sequenced in a study of CD8+ T cells in alopecia areata. The sequencing template was cDNA reverse transcribed from extracted RNA. Sequencing was performed with immunoSEQ multiplex PCR; in TCRdb, only in-frame clones are kept and a portion is missing. Of about 82,000 clones listed, roughly 47% were seen once; the top ten hold 5.5% to 6%. Sequencing was performed on NKG2D-high CD8+ T cells sorted from blood. The receptors were gathered from a human donor with alopecia areata.

The chain uses TRBV27 and TRBJ2-1; D ambiguous. Trimming pared 6 bases from V and 0 bases from J, leaving 6 bases between. Germline CDR1 MNHEY, CDR2 SMNVEV (reference sequence). This CDR3 has 13 residues. The CDR3: CASSHSSYNEQFF. The CDR3 nucleotides read TGTGCCAGCAGCCATAGCTCCTACAATGAGCAGTTCTTC.

The chain carries TRBV27 and TRBJ1-1; TRBD1 matches 8 bases. The V gene end was trimmed by 4 bases and the J gene end by 4 bases; junction bases not matched to a gene: 5. This CDR3 region has 14 residues. The V gene's germline CDR1 is MNHEY and CDR2 SMNVEV (reference sequence). The CDR3 sequence: CASSSTQGATEAFF. CDR3 sequence (DNA): TGTGCCAGCAGTTCAACTCAGGGGGCCACTGAAGCTTTCTTT.

CDR3 amino acids: CASSPAEGYEQYF. The DNA of the CDR3 is TGCGCCAGCAGCCCGGCCGAGGGTTACGAGCAGTACTTC. The chain couples TRBV4-1 to TRBJ2-7; D is perhaps TRBD2 (5 bases). This CDR3 contains 13 residues. The V gene lost 4 bases and the J gene lost 4 bases, with 11 bases spanning the gap. The germline gives CDR1 MGHRA, CDR2 YSYEKL.

The sample holds a few counts of this clone. This sequence joins TRBV28 and TRBJ2-7, with TRBD2 matching 10 bases. The CDR3 is 16 residues long. Germline lookup yields CDR1 MDHEN and CDR2 SYDVKM. Trimming removed 6 bases from V and 4 bases from J; junction bases left unmatched: 12. DNA of the CDR3: TGTGCCAGCAGCCCCACTAGCGGGAAAGGATTTTACGAGCAGTACTTC. Translating it yields CASSPTSGKGFYEQYF.

The sample holds a few counts of this clone. The chain links TRBV29-1 to TRBJ2-1; weak D call: TRBD2 (6 bases). V lost 4 bases and J 8 bases, leaving 15 bases between the germline ends. The CDR3 runs to 13 residues. CDR1 is SQVTM and CDR2 is ANQGSEA in the germline V gene. CDR3 bases: TGCAGCGTTGCCGGGGGAGTCGCCGATGAGCAGTTCTTC. Encoded protein: CSVAGGVADEQFF.

This chain joins TRBV27 and TRBJ2-1, with TRBD2 matching over 10 bases. J lost 5 bases, V lost 6 bases, and 4 bases had no gene match. The CDR3 totals 14 residues. Germline values: CDR1 MNHEY, CDR2 SMNVEV (reference sequence). The CDR3 region is CASRGLAYDNEQFF. The CDR3 DNA reads as TGTGCCAGCAGGGGACTAGCGTATGACAATGAGCAGTTCTTC.

Only one count was recorded for this clone. CDR3 DNA sequence: TGTGCCAGCAGTCCTAGCGGGGAGCCCCAGTACTTC. Protein: CASSPSGEPQYF. The chain couples TRBV5-4 to TRBJ2-5, with 9 bases that match TRBD2. Germline loops: CDR1 SGHNT, CDR2 YYREEE (reference sequence). With 5 bases clipped from V and 9 bases from J, the junction kept 5 bases outside the gene matches. The CDR3 is 12 amino acids.

The chain recombines TRBV12-5 with TRBJ2-3, with D perhaps matching TRBD2 (6 bases). Germline loops: CDR1 LGHNT, CDR2 FRNRAP. This CDR3 has 17 residues. The V gene lost 3 bases and the J gene lost 2 bases, with 18 bases spanning the gap. The CDR3: CASGFQTGTSITDTQYF. DNA for the CDR3: TGTGCTAGTGGTTTCCAAACCGGGACTTCTATCACAGATACGCAGTATTTT.

Here the CDR3 reads CASSLPLSDEQFF. CDR3 sequence (DNA): TGTGCCAGCAGCTTGCCACTGTCAGATGAGCAGTTCTTC. The chain has TRBV5-4 and TRBJ2-1, with unresolved D. V was clipped by 1 base and J by 8 bases, with 10 bases between them. Per germline, CDR1 SGHNT and CDR2 YYREEE (reference sequence). This CDR3 comprises 13 residues.

The chain couples TRBV4-1 to TRBJ2-3; no definite D call. The CDR3 loop spans 13 amino acids. Germline loops: CDR1 MGHRA, CDR2 YSYEKL. V dropped 1 base and J dropped 11 bases, with 13 bases sitting between them. The CDR3 nucleotides read TGCGCCAGCAGCCAAGTAGGGCTTGGCTTGCAGTATTTT. Translating gives CASSQVGLGLQYF.

The chain recombines TRBV27 with TRBJ2-1, with D unresolved. V dropped 10 bases and J dropped 9 bases, with 10 bases sitting between them. Germline assignment: CDR1 MNHEY and CDR2 SMNVEV (reference sequence). This CDR3 is built from 10 residues. The CDR3 sequence: CAIGGSEQFF. CDR3 in DNA: TGTGCCATTGGTGGTAGTGAGCAGTTCTTC.

The V call is TRBV11-2, the J call TRBJ2-3; TRBD2 is a possible D gene (5 bases). CDR3 size: 15 residues. Germline values: CDR1 SGHAT, CDR2 FQNNGV. V dropped 3 bases and J dropped 2 bases, with 12 bases sitting between them. The CDR3 region has the DNA TGTGCCAGCAGCTTGGTGGCGGAGGTCACAGATACGCAGTATTTT. Residues: CASSLVAEVTDTQYF.

This clone was seen a few times. The same CDR3 arises from other DNA sequences in this sample as well. The genes are TRBV7-2 and TRBJ1-1, with D unclear. CDR1 is SGHTA, CDR2 FQGNSA, per germline. V dropped 3 bases and J dropped 1 base, with 6 bases sitting between them. The CDR3 is 13 residues long. The CDR3 here is CASSLGSNTEAFF. CDR3 DNA sequence: TGTGCCAGCAGCTTGGGGTCGAACACTGAAGCTTTCTTT.

This clone has just a few counts. This chain connects TRBV7-2 to TRBJ2-5, with D perhaps TRBD1 (6 bases). Trimming removed 4 bases from V and 3 bases from J, with 12 bases in between. The CDR3 covers 14 residues. Germline V gene sequence: CDR1 SGHTA, CDR2 FQGNSA. In nucleotides, the CDR3 is TGTGCCAGCAGCTCCCTATCAGGGGAAGAGACCCAGTACTTC. It specifies CASSSLSGEETQYF.

This clone was seen a handful of times. The chain links TRBV29-1 to TRBJ2-1; TRBD1 is a possible D gene (6 bases). CDR3 length equals 15 residues. The germline V gene encodes CDR1 SQVTM and CDR2 ANQGSEA. The ends were cut back, 4 bases at V and 5 bases at J, with 18 bases in the middle. Here the CDR3 DNA reads TGCAGCGTTGTTCCCCTACAGGGTTCCGACAATGAGCAGTTCTTC. It yields the protein CSVVPLQGSDNEQFF.

This chain uses TRBV5-1 with TRBJ2-1, with 13 nucleotides matching TRBD2. V was pared by 4 bases and J by 0 bases, with 4 bases of the junction left unmatched. In germline, CDR1 is SGHRS, CDR2 YFSETQ. CDR3 length: 17 residues. The CDR3 loop is CASSLRTSGSSYNEQFF. CDR3 bases: TGCGCCAGCAGCCTTCGGACTAGCGGGAGCTCCTACAATGAGCAGTTCTTC. The whole variable domain, remainder taken from reference TRBV5-1 and TRBJ2-1, is KAGVTQTPRYLIKTRGQQVTLSCSPISGHRSVSWYQQTPGQGLQFLFEYFSETQRNKGNFPGRFSGRQFSNSRSEMNVSTLELGDSALYLCASSLRTSGSSYNEQFFGPGTRLTVL.

This clone was seen a few times. The rearrangement joins TRBV7-8 to TRBJ1-2; no firm D call. Trimming shortened V by 1 base and J by 8 bases, and 8 bases separated the two germline ends. Germline V lookup: CDR1 SGHVS, CDR2 FQNEAQ. CDR3 length: 12 amino acids. The CDR3 sequence: CASSLGTPGYTF. CDR3 DNA sequence: TGTGCCAGCAGCTTAGGGACGCCAGGCTACACCTTC.

This clone was observed a few times. DNA of the CDR3: TGCAGCCCCCTTGGGTCAGGGGAAAACGCAGATACGCAGTATTTT. Its protein product is CSPLGSGENADTQYF. The chain has TRBV29-1 and TRBJ2-3; tentatively, D is TRBD1 (6 bases). This CDR3 region has 15 residues. Trimming left V 8 bases short and J 4 bases short, with 22 bases between. Germline V gene lookup returns CDR1 SQVTM and CDR2 ANQGSEA.

The chain combines TRBV7-9 with TRBJ2-2, with D unresolved. The germline V gene has CDR1 SEHNR and CDR2 FQNEAQ (reference sequence). Trimming took 4 bases from V and 5 from J, leaving 20 bases between them. CDR3 length: 17 residues. The CDR3 region is CASSSHSEAVGTGELFF. In DNA, the CDR3 is TGTGCCAGCAGCTCCCATTCTGAGGCGGTCGGAACCGGGGAGCTGTTTTTT.

The rearrangement uses TRBV4-1 and TRBJ2-7; D gene ambiguous. Germline CDR1 MGHRA, CDR2 YSYEKL. With 3 bases removed from V and 3 bases from J, the gap between germline ends came to 15 bases. CDR3 size: 15 residues. In DNA, the CDR3 is TGCGCCAGCAGCCAGGATCTAGACCGGAGCTACGAGCAGTACTTC. Protein product: CASSQDLDRSYEQYF.

The J gene is TRBJ1-2, the V gene TRBV2; D uncertain. The CDR3 totals 11 residues. The germline gives CDR1 SNHLY, CDR2 FYNNEI. V gave up 1 base and J gave up 14 bases, with 11 bases separating them. The chain's CDR3 is CASSEVSRFTF. The CDR3 DNA reads as TGTGCCAGCAGTGAAGTATCCCGATTTACCTTC.